This note documents a single T cell receptor beta chain sequence. The assay was immunoSEQ multiplex PCR, and TCRdb's table has in-frame clones only and misses some. The sample contains about 190,000 clones, about 90% of which appear only once. These data originate in a study of control samples from healthy donors and cancer patients. Germline CDR1 and CDR2: SNHLY and FYNNEI. Trimming cost V 0 bases and J 2 bases; bases outside gene matches: 7. This CDR3 is built from 17 residues. The V and J genes are TRBV2 and TRBJ1-1; the match to TRBD1 covers 9 bases. Sequencing input: blood. The TCR sequence derives from a man aged 30-40 years in good health. The CDR3 loop is CASSEAREGQGNTEAFF. As DNA, the CDR3 is TGTGCCAGCAGTGAAGCGCGGGAGGGACAGGGAAACACTGAAGCTTTCTTT.